The sequence of this TCR beta chain was determined in a study of T cell responses to AZD1222 COVID-19 vaccine. The germline gives CDR1 LGHNA, CDR2 YSLEER. There are 17 residues in the CDR3. V lost 0 bases and J 8 bases, leaving 19 bases between the germline ends. As to this clone: The antigen remains undetermined.

Study-wide findings and caveats: The donor cohort was predominantly white British with a female majority, and clonal diversity may have been underestimated. When two AZD1222 doses had been given, Spike-specific TCR breadth and depth rose.

Timing groups of about 4 and about 12 weeks for second doses were pooled. The data were produced by immunoSEQ multiplex PCR, yet TCRdb's version contains in-frame clones alone and is incomplete. The profile covers under 110,000 clones, with 90% appearing a single time and approximately 8.2% taken by the ten largest. The receptor was isolated from an adult who received the AZD1222 COVID-19 vaccine. The chain employs TRBV4-3 and TRBJ1-4, with D possibly TRBD1 on 5 matching bases. Here the sequenced sample was peripheral blood, taken 28 days after the second AZD1222 dose. The CDR3 DNA reads TGCGCCAGCAGCCAAGAACCCCTCGAGGTAAGGGGCGAAAAACTGTTTTTT. It translates to CASSQEPLEVRGEKLFF.